A selection of T cell receptor beta chains follows, all from one sample in a study of blood T cell repertoires in COVID-19. Data came from immunoSEQ multiplex PCR; TCRdb stores just in-frame clones and leaves some out. Of roughly 250,000 clones in the sample, around 92% were seen once. Sequenced input: peripheral blood. The receptors derive from a young adult with COVID-19, enrolled during active disease. The CDR3 runs from the conserved cysteine through the conserved F or W. The order of the fields is V gene, J gene, clone size, D gene, CDR3 protein, CDR3 DNA. The D gene is left open where the match is weak. Not every row has a clone size; where given, it reads once, few, many or a size class.

V: TRBV6-2/TRBV6-3
J: TRBJ1-5
size: .
D: TRBD1
CDR3: CASSLGQPNQPQHF
DNA: TGTGCCAGCAGCTTGGGACAGCCCAATCAGCCCCAGCATTTT

V: TRBV7-8
J: TRBJ2-2
size: .
D: TRBD2
CDR3: CASSFPGGQNTGELFF
DNA: TGTGCCAGCAGCTTTCCGGGAGGACAGAACACCGGGGAGCTGTTTTTT

V: TRBV12-5
J: TRBJ2-3
size: .
D: .
CDR3: CASALPVATTDTQYF
DNA: TGTGCTAGTGCTTTACCCGTAGCGACCACAGATACGCAGTATTTT

V: TRBV6-1
J: TRBJ2-3
size: .
D: TRBD2
CDR3: CASSESLAGGTDTQYF
DNA: TGTGCCAGCAGCGAATCACTAGCGGGAGGGACAGATACGCAGTATTTT

V: TRBV5-8
J: TRBJ1-1
size: .
D: TRBD1
CDR3: CASRLGQTNTEAFF
DNA: TGTGCCAGCAGACTGGGACAGACGAACACTGAAGCTTTCTTT

V: TRBV25-1
J: TRBJ2-1
size: .
D: TRBD2
CDR3: CASSERLAGVDNEQFF
DNA: TGTGCCAGCAGTGAGAGACTAGCGGGAGTGGACAATGAGCAGTTCTTC

V: TRBV7-2
J: TRBJ1-2
size: .
D: .
CDR3: CASNADRAGWDGYTF
DNA: TGTGCCAGCAACGCCGACCGGGCAGGGTGGGATGGCTACACCTTC

V: TRBV5-1
J: TRBJ2-7
size: .
D: .
CDR3: CASSPTDSGASYEQYF
DNA: TGCGCCAGCAGCCCGACGGACAGTGGGGCTTCCTACGAGCAGTACTTC

V: TRBV24-1
J: TRBJ2-7
size: .
D: TRBD1
CDR3: CATSDLRTGTGEQYF
DNA: TGTGCCACCAGTGATTTGAGGACAGGAACGGGGGAGCAGTACTTC

V: TRBV5-1
J: TRBJ2-2
size: .
D: .
CDR3: CASSLAVVTGELFF
DNA: TGCGCCAGCAGCTTGGCGGTTGTCACCGGGGAGCTGTTTTTT

V: TRBV28
J: TRBJ2-1
size: .
D: TRBD1
CDR3: CASSFQGQDEYNEQFF
DNA: TGTGCCAGCAGTTTTCAAGGACAGGACGAATACAATGAGCAGTTCTTC

V: TRBV5-4
J: TRBJ2-1
size: .
D: TRBD2
CDR3: CASSFGLAASSYNEQFF
DNA: TGTGCCAGCAGCTTCGGACTAGCGGCCAGCTCCTACAATGAGCAGTTCTTC

V: TRBV2
J: TRBJ1-2
size: .
D: TRBD1
CDR3: CASSEMDRAGPNYGYTF
DNA: TGTGCCAGCAGTGAAATGGACAGGGCTGGGCCTAACTATGGCTACACCTTC

V: TRBV5-6
J: TRBJ2-3
size: .
D: TRBD1
CDR3: CASSPWTGLTDTQYF
DNA: TGTGCCAGCAGCCCGTGGACAGGGCTGACAGATACGCAGTATTTT

V: TRBV2
J: TRBJ2-1
size: .
D: TRBD2
CDR3: CASSPLGTSEEQFF
DNA: TGTGCCAGCAGTCCTTTGGGGACTAGCGAGGAGCAGTTCTTC

V: TRBV6-5
J: TRBJ1-2
size: .
D: .
CDR3: CASIGGAGYGYTF
DNA: TGTGCCAGCATCGGAGGAGCGGGCTATGGCTACACCTTC

V: TRBV10-3
J: TRBJ2-3
size: few
D: TRBD2
CDR3: CAISGSGTADTQYF
DNA: TGTGCCATCAGTGGTAGCGGGACCGCAGATACGCAGTATTTT

V: TRBV24-1
J: TRBJ2-2
size: once
D: TRBD2
CDR3: CATRAPRLAGGPALGELFF
DNA: TGTGCCACCAGGGCTCCGAGACTAGCGGGAGGGCCCGCTCTCGGGGAGCTGTTTTTT

V: TRBV27
J: TRBJ2-7
size: .
D: .
CDR3: CASSLKGPGITSYEQYF
DNA: TGTGCCAGCAGTTTAAAGGGGCCAGGCATCACATCCTACGAGCAGTACTTC

V: TRBV5-5
J: TRBJ1-2
size: .
D: TRBD1
CDR3: CASSLDGTGGNYGYTF
DNA: TGTGCCAGCAGCTTGGATGGGACAGGGGGCAACTATGGCTACACCTTC

V: TRBV27
J: TRBJ2-1
size: once
D: .
CDR3: CASRSKRNYNEQFF
DNA: TGTGCCAGCAGGAGTAAGCGAAACTACAATGAGCAGTTCTTC

V: TRBV28
J: TRBJ2-7
size: .
D: .
CDR3: CASSLPGAHEQYF
DNA: TGTGCCAGCAGTCTCCCGGGTGCCCACGAGCAGTACTTC